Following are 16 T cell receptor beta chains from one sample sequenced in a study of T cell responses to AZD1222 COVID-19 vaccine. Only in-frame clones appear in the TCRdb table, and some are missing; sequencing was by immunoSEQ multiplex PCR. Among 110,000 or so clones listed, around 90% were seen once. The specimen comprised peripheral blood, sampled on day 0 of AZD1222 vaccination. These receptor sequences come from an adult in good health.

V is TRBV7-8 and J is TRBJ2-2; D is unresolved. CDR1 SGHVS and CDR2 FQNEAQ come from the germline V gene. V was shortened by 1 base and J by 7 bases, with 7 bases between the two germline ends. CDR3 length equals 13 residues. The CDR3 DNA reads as TGTGCCAGCAGCTTAGTTCAGAACGGGGAGCTGTTTTTT. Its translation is CASSLVQNGELFF.

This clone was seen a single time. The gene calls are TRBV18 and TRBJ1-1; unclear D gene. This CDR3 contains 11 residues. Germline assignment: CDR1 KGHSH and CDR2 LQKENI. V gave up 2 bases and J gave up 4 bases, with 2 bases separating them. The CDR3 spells CASSPSTEAFF. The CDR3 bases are TGTGCCAGCTCACCAAGCACTGAAGCTTTCTTT.

The CDR3 reads CASSSGTHTQYF. The CDR3 DNA sequence: TGTGCCAGCAGTTCCGGTACTCATACGCAGTATTTT. This chain joins TRBV6-5 and TRBJ2-3; D is unresolved. Trimming removed 4 bases from V and 7 bases from J, with 9 bases in between. The CDR3 totals 12 residues. Germline V lookup: CDR1 MNHEY, CDR2 SVGAGI.

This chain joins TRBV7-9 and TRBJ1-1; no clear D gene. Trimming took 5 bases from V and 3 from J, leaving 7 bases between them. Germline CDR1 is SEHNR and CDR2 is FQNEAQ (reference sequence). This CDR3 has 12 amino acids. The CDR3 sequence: CASSLIDTEAFF. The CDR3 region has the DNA TGTGCCAGCAGCCTTATAGACACTGAAGCTTTCTTT. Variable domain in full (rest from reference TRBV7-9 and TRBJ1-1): DTGVSQNPRHKITKRGQNVTFRCDPISEHNRLYWYRQTLGQGPEFLTYFQNEAQLEKSRLLSDRFSAERPKGSFSTLEIQRTEQGDSAMYLCASSLIDTEAFFGQGTRLTVV.

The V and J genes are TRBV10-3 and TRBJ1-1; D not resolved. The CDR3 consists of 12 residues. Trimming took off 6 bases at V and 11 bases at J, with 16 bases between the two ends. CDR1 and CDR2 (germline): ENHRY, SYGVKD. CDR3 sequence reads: CAISPTPASAFF. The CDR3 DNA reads TGTGCCATCAGCCCTACACCGGCATCGGCTTTCTTT.

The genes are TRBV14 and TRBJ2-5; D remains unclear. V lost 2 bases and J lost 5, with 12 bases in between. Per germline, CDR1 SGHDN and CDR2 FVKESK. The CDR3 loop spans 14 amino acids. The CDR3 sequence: CASSQLNLTETQYF. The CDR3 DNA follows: TGTGCCAGCAGCCAACTTAACCTAACGGAGACCCAGTACTTC.

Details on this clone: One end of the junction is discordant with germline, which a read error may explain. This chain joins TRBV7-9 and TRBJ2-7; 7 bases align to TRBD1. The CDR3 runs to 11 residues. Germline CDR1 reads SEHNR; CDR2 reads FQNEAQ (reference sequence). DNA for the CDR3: TGTGCCAGCGGCCTAAGGGGGCAGGCGTTCTTC. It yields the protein CASGLRGQAFF.

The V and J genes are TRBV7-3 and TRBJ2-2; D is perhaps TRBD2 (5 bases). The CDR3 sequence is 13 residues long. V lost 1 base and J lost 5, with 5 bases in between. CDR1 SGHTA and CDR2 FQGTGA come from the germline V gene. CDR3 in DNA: TGTGCCAGCAGCTTAAGGGAGACCGGGGAGCTGTTTTTT. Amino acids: CASSLRETGELFF.

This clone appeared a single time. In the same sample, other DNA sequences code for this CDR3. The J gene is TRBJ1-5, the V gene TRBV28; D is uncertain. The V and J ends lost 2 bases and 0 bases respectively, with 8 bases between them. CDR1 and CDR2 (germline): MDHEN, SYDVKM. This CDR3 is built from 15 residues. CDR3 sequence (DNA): TGTGCCAGCAGTTTAGGTGGGTATAGCAATCAGCCCCAGCATTTT. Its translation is CASSLGGYSNQPQHF.

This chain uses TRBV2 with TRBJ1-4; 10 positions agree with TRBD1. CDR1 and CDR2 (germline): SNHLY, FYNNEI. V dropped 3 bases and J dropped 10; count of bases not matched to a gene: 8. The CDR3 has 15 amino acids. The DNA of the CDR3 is TGTGCCAGCAGTGATAGGGACAGGGGTGGTGCAAAACTGTTTTTT. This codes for CASSDRDRGGAKLFF.

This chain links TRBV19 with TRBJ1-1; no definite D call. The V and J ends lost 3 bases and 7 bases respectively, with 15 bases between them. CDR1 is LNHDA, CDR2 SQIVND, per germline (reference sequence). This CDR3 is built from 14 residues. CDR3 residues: CASSIGWVGSEAFF. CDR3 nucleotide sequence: TGTGCCAGTAGTATCGGTTGGGTGGGGAGTGAAGCTTTCTTT.

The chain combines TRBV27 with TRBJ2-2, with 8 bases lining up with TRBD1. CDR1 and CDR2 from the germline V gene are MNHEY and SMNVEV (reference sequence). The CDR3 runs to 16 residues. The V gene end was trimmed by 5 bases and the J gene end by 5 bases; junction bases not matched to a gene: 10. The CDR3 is CASSPHRTGQTGELFF. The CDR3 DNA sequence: TGTGCCAGCAGTCCTCATCGGACAGGGCAAACCGGGGAGCTGTTTTTT.

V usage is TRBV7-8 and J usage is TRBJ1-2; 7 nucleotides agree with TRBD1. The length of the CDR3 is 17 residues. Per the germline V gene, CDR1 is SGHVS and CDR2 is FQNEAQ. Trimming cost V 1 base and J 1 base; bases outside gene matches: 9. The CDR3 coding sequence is TGTGCCAGCAGCTTAGGCAAGGGACAGATACTTAACTATGGCTACACCTTC. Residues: CASSLGKGQILNYGYTF. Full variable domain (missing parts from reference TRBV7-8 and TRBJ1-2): GAGVSQSPRYKVAKRGQDVALRCDPISGHVSLFWYQQALGQGPEFLTYFQNEAQLDKSGLPSDRFFAERPEGSVSTLKIQRTQQEDSAVYLCASSLGKGQILNYGYTFGSGTRLTVV.

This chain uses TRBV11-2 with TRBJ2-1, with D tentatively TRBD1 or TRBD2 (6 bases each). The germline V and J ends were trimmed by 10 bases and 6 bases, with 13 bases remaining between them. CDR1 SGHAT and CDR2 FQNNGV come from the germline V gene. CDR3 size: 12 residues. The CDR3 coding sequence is TGTGCCACCCGGGGGCGAAGCAATGAGCAGTTCTTC. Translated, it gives CATRGRSNEQFF.

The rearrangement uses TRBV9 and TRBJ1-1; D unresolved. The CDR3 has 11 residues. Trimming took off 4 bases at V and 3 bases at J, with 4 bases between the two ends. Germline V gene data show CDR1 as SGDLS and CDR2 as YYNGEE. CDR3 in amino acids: CASSPHTEAFF. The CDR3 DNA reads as TGTGCCAGCAGCCCTCACACTGAAGCTTTCTTT.

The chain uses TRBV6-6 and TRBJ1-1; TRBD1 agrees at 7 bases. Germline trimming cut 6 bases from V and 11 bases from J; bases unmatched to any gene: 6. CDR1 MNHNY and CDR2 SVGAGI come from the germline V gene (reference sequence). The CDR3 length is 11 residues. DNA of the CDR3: TGTGCCAGCAGCGATACAGGGGATGCTTTCTTT. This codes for CASSDTGDAFF.